Shown below are 16 T cell receptor beta chains from a single sample sequenced in a study of T and B cells in COVID-19 patients. TRB rearrangements were amplified by multiplex PCR with BIOMED2 TRB-A/B primers. MiXCR was run by TCRdb on the multiplex PCR reads, yielding one entry per CDR3 protein. Found here are about 17,000 distinct CDR3 sequences, approximately 30% of them singletons; the top ten hold 3.5% to 4.5%. From blood, roughly 220-550 ng of genomic DNA served as TRB template. The sample consisted of blood. The origin of the receptors is a human donor who had recovered from COVID-19.

By share, this clonotype ranks as medium-sized. V is TRBV29-1 and J is TRBJ1-5; tentative D call: TRBD1 (6 bases). The CDR3 spans 13 residues. Germline assignment: CDR1 SQVTM and CDR2 ANQGSEA. V gave up 6 bases and J gave up 4 bases, with 13 bases separating them. CDR3 nucleotide sequence: TGCAGCGTAGCCGCAGGGGTGAATCAGCCCCAGCATTTT. Its translation: CSVAAGVNQPQHF.

Turning to this clonotype: A much larger clone differs from this one at a single base, so this may be a read error. This chain joins TRBV6-2 or TRBV6-3 and TRBJ2-1, with a weak D call TRBD2 (6 bases). The V and J ends lost 3 bases and 4 bases respectively, with 10 bases between them. CDR3 size: 14 residues. Germline loops: CDR1 MNHEY, CDR2 SVGEGT. CDR3 sequence (DNA): TGTGCCAGCAGTTATCTAGCGAAATACAATGAGCAGTTCTTC. It specifies CASSYLAKYNEQFF.

J is TRBJ1-6 and V is TRBV6-5; 10 nucleotides align to TRBD1. The CDR3 totals 18 residues. V was clipped by 2 bases and J by 0 bases; unmatched bases: 4. Germline V lookup: CDR1 MNHEY, CDR2 SVGAGI. The CDR3 spells CASSYRRTGGSYNSPLHF. The CDR3 nucleotides read TGTGCCAGCAGTTACCGGAGGACAGGGGGCTCCTATAATTCACCCCTCCACTTT.

This clonotype has only a few counts. This chain uses TRBV28 with TRBJ2-5; TRBD2 matches 13 bases. The CDR3 loop spans 16 amino acids. Germline loops: CDR1 MDHEN, CDR2 SYDVKM. After removal of 1 base from V and 5 bases from J, the junction contained 4 bases not matched to a gene. For the CDR3, the DNA is TGTGCCAGCAGTTTATACGGGACTAGCGGGGTCGAGACCCAGTACTTC. Protein sequence: CASSLYGTSGVETQYF.

This clonotype was seen at least ten times. This chain links TRBV9 with TRBJ2-2; a weak D match, TRBD2 (6 bases). The CDR3 is 12 residues long. The germline V and J ends were trimmed by 3 bases and 7 bases, with 7 bases remaining between them. Germline CDR1 is SGDLS and CDR2 is YYNGEE. CDR3 amino acids: CASSASDGELFF. The CDR3 nucleotides read TGTGCCAGCAGCGCTAGCGACGGGGAGCTGTTTTTT.

This clonotype is judged medium-sized. The CDR3 region is CASSMSGIWSTDTQYF. The CDR3 DNA reads TGTGCCAGTAGTATGTCGGGAATCTGGAGCACAGATACGCAGTATTTT. The gene calls are TRBV19 and TRBJ2-3, with TRBD2 as a possible D gene (5 bases). The germline V gene has CDR1 LNHDA and CDR2 SQIVND (reference sequence). CDR3 length: 16 residues. Trimming removed 3 bases from V and 0 bases from J, with 13 bases in between.

This clonotype was seen only a few times. The CDR3 here is CASSQDGARAGELFF. The CDR3 nucleotides read TGCGCCAGCAGCCAAGACGGCGCCCGGGCCGGGGAGCTGTTTTTT. The V and J genes are TRBV4-3 and TRBJ2-2; D gene uncertain. In germline, CDR1 is LGHNA, CDR2 YSLEER. Trimming took 0 bases from V and 6 from J, leaving 11 bases between them. CDR3 length equals 15 residues.

This clonotype was found a few times. The genes are TRBV5-4 and TRBJ1-4; 9 bases fit TRBD1. The CDR3 sequence is 14 residues long. The ends lost 4 bases at V and 6 bases at J; junction bases unmatched: 4. The V gene's germline CDR1 is SGHNT and CDR2 YYREEE (reference sequence). CDR3: CASSLGTGHEKLFF. The CDR3 nucleotides read TGTGCCAGCAGCCTCGGGACAGGGCATGAAAAACTGTTTTTT.

In its sample, this clonotype was seen a few times. J is TRBJ2-5 and V is TRBV24-1; TRBD2 agrees at 10 bases. V lost 4 bases to trimming and J lost 5 bases; unmatched junction nucleotides: 6. This CDR3 spans 15 amino acids. Germline CDR1 KGHDR, CDR2 SFDVKD. The CDR3, as DNA: TGTGCCACCAGTGAACTCAGCGGGGGGGGGGAGACCCAGTACTTC. This encodes CATSELSGGGETQYF.

Remarks on this clonotype: A much larger clone is a single base away; this may be a read error. This chain links TRBV18 with TRBJ2-2; 7 nucleotides align to TRBD2. CDR3 length equals 14 residues. Germline trimming cut 0 bases from V and 7 bases from J; bases unmatched to any gene: 2. From germline, CDR1 is KGHSH and CDR2 LQKENI. This chain's CDR3 is CASSPPGGFGELFF. DNA of the CDR3: TGTGCCAGCTCACCACCGGGAGGGTTCGGGGAGCTGTTTTTT.

The chain joins TRBV12-3 or TRBV12-4 to TRBJ2-7, with 8 positions matching TRBD1. The ends lost 5 bases at V and 2 bases at J; junction bases unmatched: 23. This CDR3 contains 20 residues. This chain's CDR3 is CASSGPTGTGPSKGAYEQYF. DNA for the CDR3: TGTGCCAGCAGTGGTCCAACCGGGACAGGTCCGAGTAAGGGAGCCTACGAGCAGTACTTC.

This clonotype has just a few counts. This sequence joins TRBV4-3 and TRBJ2-7; no reliable D call. The V gene lost 0 bases and the J gene lost 6 bases, with 12 bases spanning the gap. The germline CDR1 and CDR2 sequences are LGHNA and YSLEER. The CDR3 is 14 amino acids. The CDR3 spells CASSQEKGIGEQYF. The CDR3 DNA reads as TGCGCCAGCAGCCAAGAGAAAGGGATTGGCGAGCAGTACTTC.

The rearrangement joins TRBV10-3 to TRBJ1-5; 9 positions match TRBD1. V lost 0 bases to trimming and J lost 6 bases; unmatched junction nucleotides: 9. The CDR3 sequence is 17 residues long. CDR1 is ENHRY, CDR2 SYGVKD, per germline. CDR3 nucleotides: TGTGCCATCAGTGAGTCACCGGGACAGGGATATCGTCAGCCCCAGCATTTT. Translation: CAISESPGQGYRQPQHF.

This clonotype was counted at least ten times. The chain carries TRBV19 and TRBJ1-2, with 7 nucleotides matching TRBD1. CDR1 is LNHDA and CDR2 is SQIVND in the germline V gene (reference sequence). The CDR3 covers 13 residues. Unmatched junction bases numbered 5, after V lost 6 bases and J lost 4 bases. The DNA of the CDR3 is TGTGCCAGTAGACAGGGACAGCTCTATGGCTACACCTTC. It specifies CASRQGQLYGYTF.

This clonotype has a count of ten or more. This rearrangement joins TRBV6-6 to TRBJ2-2; D uncertain. From germline, CDR1 is MNHNY and CDR2 SVGAGI (reference sequence). The length of the CDR3 is 17 residues. V dropped 0 bases and J dropped 2 bases, with 13 bases sitting between them. CDR3: CASSYSFTEANTGELFF. The CDR3 DNA follows: TGTGCCAGCAGTTACTCCTTCACAGAGGCAAACACCGGGGAGCTGTTTTTT.

The CDR3 DNA reads as TGTGCCAGCACCCAACAAGGCCAAATCTATGGCTACACCTTC. It encodes CASTQQGQIYGYTF. This chain links TRBV6-2 or TRBV6-3 with TRBJ1-2; D is unclear. V lost 7 bases and J 4 bases, leaving 16 bases between the germline ends. The CDR3 is made up of 14 amino acids. The germline V gene has CDR1 MNHEY and CDR2 SVGEGT.